The sequence of this T cell receptor (beta chain) was determined in a study of cytomegalovirus exposure and HLA in healthy donors. The study's findings and limits: Accounts indicate the classifier identified cytomegalovirus status with strong specificity and sensitivity. 150 or so TCR beta chains were listed as cytomegalovirus-associated.

Germline CDR1 reads SGHNT; CDR2 reads YENEEA. V was shortened by 3 bases and J by 3 bases, with 4 bases between the two germline ends. The CDR3 has 12 residues. The study drew the donors from its approximately 120-subject validation cohort, separate from the roughly 670-subject first cohort. Libraries were prepared by immunoSEQ multiplex PCR; TCRdb keeps only in-frame clonotypes and omits some of them. The sample includes about 190,000 clones, about four fifths of them seen just once. The table lists this clone with a count of one. Antigen: not known. The chain recombines TRBV11-3 with TRBJ2-3, with unresolved D. The sample comprised PBMCs. This TCR came from a woman younger than 35 in good health and CMV-seropositive. This chain's CDR3 is CASSFQTDTQYF. CDR3 DNA: TGTGCCAGCAGCTTTCAGACAGATACGCAGTATTTT.